This T cell receptor beta chain derives from a study of CD4 T cells in relation to SARS-CoV-2 and coronaviruses. General observations from the study: In roughly 65% of donors, memory CD4+ clonotypes crossrecognized SARS-CoV-2 and at least one common cold coronavirus spike.

Assay: immunoSEQ multiplex PCR; the TCRdb copy retains only in-frame clones and omits some. The table has more than 20,000 clones, roughly 82% seen once; the top ten hold over 10%. Deletions cut 6 bases from V and 10 bases from J, with 24 bases between. Germline CDR1 reads KGHSH; CDR2 reads LQKENI. CDR3 length: 15 amino acids. This clone was counted a few times. Its antigen remains unknown. The unexposed donors gave CD4+ T cells in about 2010-2018, prior to COVID-19. CD4+ T cells were isolated from the cells after around 10 days of culture. Sequenced material: CD4+ T cells from PBMCs, cultured in vitro. The chain couples TRBV18 to TRBJ1-1; D is possibly TRBD1 (6 bases). The clonotype originates from a human donor in good health. CDR3 sequence reads: CASSPEAAQGPGAFF. The CDR3 nucleotides are TGTGCCAGCTCGCCAGAGGCAGCACAGGGACCCGGAGCTTTCTTT.